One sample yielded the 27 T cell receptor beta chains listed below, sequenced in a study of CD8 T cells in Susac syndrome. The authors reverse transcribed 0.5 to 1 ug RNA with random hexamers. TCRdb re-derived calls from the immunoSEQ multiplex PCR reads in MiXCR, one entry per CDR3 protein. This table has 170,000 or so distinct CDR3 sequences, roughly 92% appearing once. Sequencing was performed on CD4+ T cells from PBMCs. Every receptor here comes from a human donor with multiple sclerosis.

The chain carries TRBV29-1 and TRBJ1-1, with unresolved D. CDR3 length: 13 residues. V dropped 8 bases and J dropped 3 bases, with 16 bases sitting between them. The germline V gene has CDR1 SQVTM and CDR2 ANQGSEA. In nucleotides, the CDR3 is TGCAGCTCCGGGAGGTGGGTGGACACTGAAGCTTTCTTT. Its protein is CSSGRWVDTEAFF.

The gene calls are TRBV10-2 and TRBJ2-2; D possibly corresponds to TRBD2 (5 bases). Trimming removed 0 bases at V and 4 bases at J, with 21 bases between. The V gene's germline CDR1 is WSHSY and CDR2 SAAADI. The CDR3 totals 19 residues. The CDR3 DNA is TGCGCCAGCAGTGAGTCGATAATTGCGGGCTGGATTTTCACCGGGGAGCTGTTTTTT. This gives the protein CASSESIIAGWIFTGELFF.

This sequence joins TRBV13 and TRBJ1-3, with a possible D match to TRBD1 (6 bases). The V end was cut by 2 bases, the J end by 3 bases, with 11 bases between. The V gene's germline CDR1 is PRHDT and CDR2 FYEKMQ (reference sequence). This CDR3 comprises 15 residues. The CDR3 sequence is CASSLLGASGNTIYF. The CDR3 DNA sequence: TGTGCCAGCAGCTTACTGGGGGCAAGTGGAAACACCATATATTTT.

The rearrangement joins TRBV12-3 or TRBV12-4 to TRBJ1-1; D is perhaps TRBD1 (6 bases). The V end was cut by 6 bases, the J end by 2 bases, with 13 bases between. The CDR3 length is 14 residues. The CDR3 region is CASSIQGPNTEAFF. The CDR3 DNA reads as TGTGCCAGCAGCATACAGGGCCCAAACACTGAAGCTTTCTTT.

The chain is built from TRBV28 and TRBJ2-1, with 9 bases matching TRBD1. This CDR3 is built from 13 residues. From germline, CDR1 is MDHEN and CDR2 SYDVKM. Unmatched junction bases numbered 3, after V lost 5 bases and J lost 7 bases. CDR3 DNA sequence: TGTGCCAGCAGTGAGGACAGGGGTAATGAGCAGTTCTTC. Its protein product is CASSEDRGNEQFF.

The CDR3 spells CASSLRGTGANVLTF. CDR3 nucleotides: TGTGCCAGCAGCCTAAGGGGAACTGGGGCCAACGTCCTGACTTTC. The chain carries TRBV13 and TRBJ2-6, with a tentative D call TRBD1 (5 bases). The germline gives CDR1 PRHDT, CDR2 FYEKMQ (reference sequence). The CDR3 loop spans 15 amino acids. V lost 5 bases and J lost 2, with 10 bases in between.

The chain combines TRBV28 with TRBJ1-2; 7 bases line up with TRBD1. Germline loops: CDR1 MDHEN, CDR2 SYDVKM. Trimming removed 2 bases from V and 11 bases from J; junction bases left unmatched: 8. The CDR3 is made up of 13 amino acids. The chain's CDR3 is CASSLTTGRTYTF. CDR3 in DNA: TGTGCCAGCAGTTTAACGACAGGGCGAACATACACCTTC.

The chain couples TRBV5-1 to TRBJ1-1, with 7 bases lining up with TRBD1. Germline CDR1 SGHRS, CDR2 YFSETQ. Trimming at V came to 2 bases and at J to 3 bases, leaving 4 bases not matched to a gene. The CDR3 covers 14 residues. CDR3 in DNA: TGCGCCAGCAGCTTCGGACAGGCGGACACTGAAGCTTTCTTT. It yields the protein CASSFGQADTEAFF.

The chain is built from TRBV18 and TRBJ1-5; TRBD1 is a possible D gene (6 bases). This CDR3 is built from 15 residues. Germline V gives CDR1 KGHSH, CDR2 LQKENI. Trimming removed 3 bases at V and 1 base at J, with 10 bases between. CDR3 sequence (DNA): TGTGCCAGCTCACCCCGGGGGGCGAGCAATCAGCCCCAGCATTTT. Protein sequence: CASSPRGASNQPQHF.

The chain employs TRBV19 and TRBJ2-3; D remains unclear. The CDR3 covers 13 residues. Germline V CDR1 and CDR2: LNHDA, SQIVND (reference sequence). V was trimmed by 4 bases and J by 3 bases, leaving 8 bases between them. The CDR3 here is CASSTLQTDTQYF. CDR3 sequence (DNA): TGTGCCAGTAGTACCCTACAGACAGATACGCAGTATTTT. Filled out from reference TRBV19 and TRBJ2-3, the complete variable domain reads DGGITQSPKYLFRKEGQNVTLSCEQNLNHDAMYWYRQDPGQGLRLIYYSQIVNDFQKGDIAEGYSVSREKKESFPLTVTSAQKNPTAFYLCASSTLQTDTQYFGPGTRLTVL.

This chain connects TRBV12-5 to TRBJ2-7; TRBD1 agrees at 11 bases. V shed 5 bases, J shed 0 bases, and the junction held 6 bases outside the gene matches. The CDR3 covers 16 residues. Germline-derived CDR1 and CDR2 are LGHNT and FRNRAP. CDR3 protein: CASGPGGTGGSYEQYF. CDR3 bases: TGTGCTAGTGGTCCCGGGGGGACAGGGGGCTCCTACGAGCAGTACTTC.

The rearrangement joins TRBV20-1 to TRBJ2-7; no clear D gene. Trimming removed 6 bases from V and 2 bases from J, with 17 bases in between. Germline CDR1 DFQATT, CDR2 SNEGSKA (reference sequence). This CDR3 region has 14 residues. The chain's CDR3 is CSAARAPNPYEQYF. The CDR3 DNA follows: TGCAGTGCCGCCCGGGCCCCCAACCCCTACGAGCAGTACTTC.

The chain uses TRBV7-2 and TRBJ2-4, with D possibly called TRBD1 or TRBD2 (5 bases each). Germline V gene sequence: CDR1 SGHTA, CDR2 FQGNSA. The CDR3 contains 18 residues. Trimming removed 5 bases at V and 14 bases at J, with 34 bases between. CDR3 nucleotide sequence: TGTGCCAGCAGCCCAACATACACCGGGGCCCTTCCCCGAAGTAGGGAGTACTTC. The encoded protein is CASSPTYTGALPRSREYF.

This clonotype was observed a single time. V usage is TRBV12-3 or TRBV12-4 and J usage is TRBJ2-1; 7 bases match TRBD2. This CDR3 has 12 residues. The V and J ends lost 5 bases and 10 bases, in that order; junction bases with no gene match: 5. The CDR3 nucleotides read TGTGCCAGCAGTCCGAGGGAGGGCGAGCAGTTCTTC. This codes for CASSPREGEQFF.

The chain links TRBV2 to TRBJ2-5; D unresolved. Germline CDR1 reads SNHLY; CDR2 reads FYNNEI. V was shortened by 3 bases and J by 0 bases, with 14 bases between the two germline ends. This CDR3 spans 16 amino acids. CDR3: CASSEFGVGNQETQYF. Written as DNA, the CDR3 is TGTGCCAGCAGTGAGTTCGGAGTGGGTAACCAAGAGACCCAGTACTTC. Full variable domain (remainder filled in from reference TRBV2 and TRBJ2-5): EPEVTQTPSHQVTQMGQEVILRCVPISNHLYFYWYRQILGQKVEFLVSFYNNEISEKSEIFDDQFSVERPDGSNFTLKIRSTKLEDSAMYFCASSEFGVGNQETQYFGPGTRLLVL.

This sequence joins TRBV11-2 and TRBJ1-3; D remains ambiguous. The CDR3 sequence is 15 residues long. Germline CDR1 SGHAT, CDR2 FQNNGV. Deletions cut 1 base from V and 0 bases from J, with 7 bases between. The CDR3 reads CASSLGLGSGNTIYF. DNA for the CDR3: TGTGCCAGCAGCTTAGGACTGGGCTCTGGAAACACCATATATTTT.

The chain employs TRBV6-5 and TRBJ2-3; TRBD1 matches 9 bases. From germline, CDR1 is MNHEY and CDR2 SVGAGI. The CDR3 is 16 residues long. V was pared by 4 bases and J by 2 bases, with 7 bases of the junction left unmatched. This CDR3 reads CASSFFGQGNTDTQYF. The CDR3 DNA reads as TGTGCCAGCAGTTTCTTCGGACAGGGGAACACAGATACGCAGTATTTT.

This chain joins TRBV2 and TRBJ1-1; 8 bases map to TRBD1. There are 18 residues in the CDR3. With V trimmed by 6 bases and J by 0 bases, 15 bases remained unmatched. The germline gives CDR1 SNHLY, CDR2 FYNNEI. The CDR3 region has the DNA TGTGCCAGCAGACCTCAACAGGGGGTTGTGGGAATGAACACTGAAGCTTTCTTT. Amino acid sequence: CASRPQQGVVGMNTEAFF. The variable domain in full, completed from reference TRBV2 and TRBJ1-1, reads EPEVTQTPSHQVTQMGQEVILRCVPISNHLYFYWYRQILGQKVEFLVSFYNNEISEKSEIFDDQFSVERPDGSNFTLKIRSTKLEDSAMYFCASRPQQGVVGMNTEAFFGQGTRLTVV.

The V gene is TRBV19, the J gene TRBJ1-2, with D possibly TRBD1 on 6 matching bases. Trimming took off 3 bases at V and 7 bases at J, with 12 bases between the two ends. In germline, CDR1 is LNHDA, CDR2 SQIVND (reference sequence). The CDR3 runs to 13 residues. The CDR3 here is CASSIGVRGGYTF. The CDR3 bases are TGTGCCAGTAGTATCGGTGTCAGGGGTGGCTACACCTTC.

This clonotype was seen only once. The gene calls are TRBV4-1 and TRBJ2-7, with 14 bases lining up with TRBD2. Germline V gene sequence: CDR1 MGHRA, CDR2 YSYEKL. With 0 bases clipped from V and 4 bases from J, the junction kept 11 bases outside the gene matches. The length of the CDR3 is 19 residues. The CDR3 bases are TGCGCCAGCAGCCAAGATCGACTAGCGGGAGGGCCAGAGGCTTACGAGCAGTACTTC. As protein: CASSQDRLAGGPEAYEQYF.

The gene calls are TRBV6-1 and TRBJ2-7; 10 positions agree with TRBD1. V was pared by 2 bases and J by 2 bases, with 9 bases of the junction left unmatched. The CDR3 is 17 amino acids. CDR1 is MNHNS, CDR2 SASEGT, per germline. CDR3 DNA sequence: TGTGCCAGCAGTGAACTAGAACCGGGACAGGGGCCCTACGAGCAGTACTTC. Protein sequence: CASSELEPGQGPYEQYF.

The CDR3 DNA reads TGTGCCACCCCCGCTCCGTTTACAGGGACTGAAGCTTTCTTT. Amino acids: CATPAPFTGTEAFF. The chain uses TRBV9 and TRBJ1-1, with a tentative D call TRBD1 (6 bases). Germline V CDR1 and CDR2: SGDLS, YYNGEE. V lost 9 bases and J 5 bases, leaving 20 bases between the germline ends. There are 14 residues in the CDR3.

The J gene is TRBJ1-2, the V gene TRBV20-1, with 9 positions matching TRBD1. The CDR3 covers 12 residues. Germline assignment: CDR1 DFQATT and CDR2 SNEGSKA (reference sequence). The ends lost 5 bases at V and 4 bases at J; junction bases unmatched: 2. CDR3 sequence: CSAWTGAYGYTF. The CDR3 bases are TGCAGTGCTTGGACAGGGGCCTATGGCTACACCTTC.

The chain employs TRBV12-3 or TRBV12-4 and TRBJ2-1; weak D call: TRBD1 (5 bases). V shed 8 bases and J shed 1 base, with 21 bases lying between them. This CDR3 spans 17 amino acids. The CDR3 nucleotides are TGTGCCAGCGGTCGGCAGGGTGGTCCCCGGTCCTACAATGAGCAGTTCTTC. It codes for CASGRQGGPRSYNEQFF.

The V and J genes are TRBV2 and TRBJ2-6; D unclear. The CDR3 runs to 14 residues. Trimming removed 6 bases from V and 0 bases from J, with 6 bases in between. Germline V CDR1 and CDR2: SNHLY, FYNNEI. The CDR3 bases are TGTGCCAGCAGCGCGACCTCTGGGGCCAACGTCCTGACTTTC. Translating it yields CASSATSGANVLTF.

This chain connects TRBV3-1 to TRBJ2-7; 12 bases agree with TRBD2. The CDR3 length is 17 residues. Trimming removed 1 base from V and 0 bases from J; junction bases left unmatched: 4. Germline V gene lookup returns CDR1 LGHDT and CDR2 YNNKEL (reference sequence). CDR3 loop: CASSQVGLAGPSYEQYF. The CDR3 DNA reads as TGTGCCAGCAGCCAAGTGGGACTAGCGGGTCCCTCCTACGAGCAGTACTTC.

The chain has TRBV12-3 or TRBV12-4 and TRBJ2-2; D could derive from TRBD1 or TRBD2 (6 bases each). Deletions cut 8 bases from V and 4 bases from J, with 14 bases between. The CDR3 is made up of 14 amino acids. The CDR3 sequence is CASRLRGVTGELFF. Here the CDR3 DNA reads TGTGCCAGCCGCTTGAGGGGGGTCACCGGGGAGCTGTTTTTT.